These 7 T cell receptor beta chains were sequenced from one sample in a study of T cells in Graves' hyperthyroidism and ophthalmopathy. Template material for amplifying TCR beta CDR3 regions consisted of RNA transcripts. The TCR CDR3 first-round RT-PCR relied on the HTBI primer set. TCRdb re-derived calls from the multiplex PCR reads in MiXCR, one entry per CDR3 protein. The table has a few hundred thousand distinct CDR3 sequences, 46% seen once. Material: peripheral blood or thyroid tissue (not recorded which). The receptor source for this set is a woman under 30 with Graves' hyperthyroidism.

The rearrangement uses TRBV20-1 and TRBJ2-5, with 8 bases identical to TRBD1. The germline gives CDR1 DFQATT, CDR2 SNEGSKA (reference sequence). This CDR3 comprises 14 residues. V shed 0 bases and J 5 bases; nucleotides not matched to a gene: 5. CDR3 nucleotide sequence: TGCAGTGCTAGAGAGGGGACAGGTTGGGAGACCCAGTACTTC. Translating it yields CSAREGTGWETQYF.

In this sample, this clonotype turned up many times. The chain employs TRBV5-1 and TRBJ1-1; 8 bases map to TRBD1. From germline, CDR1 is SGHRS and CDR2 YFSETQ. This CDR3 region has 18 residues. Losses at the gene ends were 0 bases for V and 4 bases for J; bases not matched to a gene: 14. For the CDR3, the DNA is TGCGCCAGCAGCTTGGAGCCCAGGGGGCGGACTAGGGTCACTGAAGCTTTCTTT. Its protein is CASSLEPRGRTRVTEAFF.

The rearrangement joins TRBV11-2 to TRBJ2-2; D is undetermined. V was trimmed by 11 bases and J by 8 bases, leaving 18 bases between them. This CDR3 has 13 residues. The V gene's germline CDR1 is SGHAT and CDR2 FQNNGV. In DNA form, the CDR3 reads TGTGCCGGCAATAGTGTGGGCACTGGGGAGCTGTTTTTT. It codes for CAGNSVGTGELFF.

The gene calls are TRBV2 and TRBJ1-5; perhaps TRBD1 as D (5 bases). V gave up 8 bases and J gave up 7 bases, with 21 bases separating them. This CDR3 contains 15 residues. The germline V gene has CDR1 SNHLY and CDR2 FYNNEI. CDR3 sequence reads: CASGVGTPGMQPQHF. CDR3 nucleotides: TGTGCCAGCGGTGTAGGGACTCCGGGAATGCAGCCCCAGCATTTT.

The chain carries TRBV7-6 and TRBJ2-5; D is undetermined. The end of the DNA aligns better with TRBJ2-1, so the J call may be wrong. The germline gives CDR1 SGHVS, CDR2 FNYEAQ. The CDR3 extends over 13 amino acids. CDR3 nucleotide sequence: TGTGCCAGCAGCTTGACCCTCCGGAATGAGCAGTTCTTC. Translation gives CASSLTLRNEQFF.

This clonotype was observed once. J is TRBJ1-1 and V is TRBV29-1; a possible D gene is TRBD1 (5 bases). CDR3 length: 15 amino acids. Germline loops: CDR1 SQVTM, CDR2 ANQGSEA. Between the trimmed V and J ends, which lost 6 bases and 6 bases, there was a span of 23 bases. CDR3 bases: TGCAGCGTCGCTACTGGACTAGCGGGGGTCGCTGAAGCTTTCTTT. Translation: CSVATGLAGVAEAFF.

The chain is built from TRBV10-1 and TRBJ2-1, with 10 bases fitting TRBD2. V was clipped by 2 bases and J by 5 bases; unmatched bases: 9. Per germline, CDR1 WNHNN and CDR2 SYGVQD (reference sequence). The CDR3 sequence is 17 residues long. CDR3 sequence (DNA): TGCGCCAGCAGTGAGGCACAAACTAGCGGGATAGACAATGAGCAGTTCTTC. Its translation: CASSEAQTSGIDNEQFF.